This TCR beta chain is from a study of T cell responses to AZD1222 COVID-19 vaccine. Whole-study results and caveats: Clonal diversity may have been underestimated in mostly white British donors. Per reports, nearly half of all spike-specific TCRs target regions that are unmutated in variants. CD4 TCRs covered the whole spike, strongest at regions 160-218 and 743-854.

The germline V and J ends were trimmed by 6 bases and 7 bases, with 10 bases remaining between them. There are 13 residues in the CDR3. Germline CDR1 and CDR2: LNHDA and SQIVND (reference sequence). Clones were read by immunoSEQ multiplex PCR, and TCRdb kept only the in-frame ones, dropping some. The table includes tens of thousands of clones, roughly 85% detected once. With respect to this clone: Antigen specificity is unknown.

The sequence was obtained from an adult in good health. This sample comprised peripheral blood, obtained on day 0 of AZD1222 vaccination. This chain uses TRBV19 with TRBJ1-6; unclear D gene. CDR3 DNA: TGTGCCAGTAGCGGGGAACTAAATTCACCCCTCCACTTT. As protein: CASSGELNSPLHF.